This TCR beta chain emerged from a study of cytomegalovirus exposure and HLA in healthy donors. Study-level background: It was reported in a later analysis that the approximately 120 validation repertoires used the same platform as the approximately 670 first-cohort repertoires. Study-wide findings and caveats: The CMV antigen specificity of a few CMV-associated chains was confirmed through in vitro analysis. Some TCR beta chains (roughly 150 of them) were listed as cytomegalovirus-associated. The tendency of first-cohort TCR clusters to co-occur in the approximately 110 validation repertoires was the finding of a later analysis.

Germline V gene lookup returns CDR1 SGHNT and CDR2 YENEEA. The CDR3 totals 13 residues. Trimming pared 3 bases from V and 3 bases from J, leaving 7 bases between. A single count supports this clone. Antigen: not known. TCRdb keeps only in-frame clones here, not all; method: immunoSEQ multiplex PCR. This table holds more than 95,000 clones, about 84% found once. The receptor's source is a man between 18 and 29 years old in good health and CMV-seronegative. The chain couples TRBV11-3 to TRBJ2-3, with unresolved D. Material: PBMCs. CDR3 region: CASSFPGTDTQYF. DNA of the CDR3: TGTGCCAGCAGCTTCCCAGGAACAGATACGCAGTATTTT.